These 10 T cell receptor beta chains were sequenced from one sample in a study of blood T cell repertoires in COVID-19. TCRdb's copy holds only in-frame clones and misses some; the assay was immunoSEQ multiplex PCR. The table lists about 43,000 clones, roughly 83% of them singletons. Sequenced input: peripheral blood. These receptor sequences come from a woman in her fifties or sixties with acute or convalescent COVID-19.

The DNA for the CDR3 is TGTGCCAGTAGTAAAGGACTAGGAAGTCGCAATGAGCAGTTCTTC. Translated: CASSKGLGSRNEQFF. V is TRBV19 and J is TRBJ2-1, with 7 bases lining up with TRBD2. This CDR3 has 15 amino acids. V gave up 4 bases and J gave up 6 bases; unmatched junction bases: 9. Germline V gene lookup returns CDR1 LNHDA and CDR2 SQIVND (reference sequence).

The CDR3 here is CASSQGRAGANEKLFF. In DNA form, the CDR3 reads TGTGCCAGCAGCCAAGGCAGGGCTGGTGCTAATGAAAAACTGTTTTTT. V and J are TRBV4-2 and TRBJ1-4; a weak D match, TRBD1 (5 bases). The CDR3 length is 16 residues. Trimming left V 1 base short and J 3 bases short, with 12 bases between. CDR1 is LGHNA and CDR2 is YNFKEQ in the germline V gene.

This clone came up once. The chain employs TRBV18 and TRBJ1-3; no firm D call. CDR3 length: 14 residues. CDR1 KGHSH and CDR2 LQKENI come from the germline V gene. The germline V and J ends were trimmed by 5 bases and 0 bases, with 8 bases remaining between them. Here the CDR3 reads CASSNKISGNTIYF. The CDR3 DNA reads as TGTGCCAGCTCAAATAAAATCTCTGGAAACACCATATATTTT.

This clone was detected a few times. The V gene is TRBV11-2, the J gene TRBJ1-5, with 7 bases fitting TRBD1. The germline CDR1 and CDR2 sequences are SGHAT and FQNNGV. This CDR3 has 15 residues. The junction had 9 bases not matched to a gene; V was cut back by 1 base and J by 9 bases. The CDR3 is CASSLGDSAKWPQHF. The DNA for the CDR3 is TGTGCCAGCAGCTTAGGGGACAGCGCTAAATGGCCCCAGCATTTT.

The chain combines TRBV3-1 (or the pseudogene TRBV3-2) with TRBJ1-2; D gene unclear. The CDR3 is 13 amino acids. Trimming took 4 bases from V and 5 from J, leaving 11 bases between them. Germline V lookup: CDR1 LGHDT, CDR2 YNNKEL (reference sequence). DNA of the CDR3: TGTGCCAGCAGCCCCGCAGAGACTTATGGCTACACCTTC. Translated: CASSPAETYGYTF.

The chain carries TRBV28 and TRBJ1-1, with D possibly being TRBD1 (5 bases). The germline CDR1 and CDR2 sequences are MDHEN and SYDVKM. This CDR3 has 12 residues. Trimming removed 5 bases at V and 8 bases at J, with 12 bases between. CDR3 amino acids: CASSIRVSEAFF. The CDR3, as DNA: TGTGCCAGCAGTATCAGGGTATCAGAAGCTTTCTTT.

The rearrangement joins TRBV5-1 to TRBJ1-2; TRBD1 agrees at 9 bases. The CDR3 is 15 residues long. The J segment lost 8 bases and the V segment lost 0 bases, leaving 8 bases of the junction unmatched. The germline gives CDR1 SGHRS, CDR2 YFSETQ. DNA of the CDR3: TGCGCCAGCAGCTTGGTCTCCGGACAGGGGAGCGGCTACACCTTC. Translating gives CASSLVSGQGSGYTF.

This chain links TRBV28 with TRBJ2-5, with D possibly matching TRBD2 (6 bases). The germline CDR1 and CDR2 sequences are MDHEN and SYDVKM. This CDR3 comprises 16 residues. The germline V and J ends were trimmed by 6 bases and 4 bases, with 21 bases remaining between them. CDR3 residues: CASSSLGGPGGETQYF. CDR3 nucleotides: TGTGCCAGCAGCTCCTTGGGGGGACCTGGCGGAGAGACCCAGTACTTC.

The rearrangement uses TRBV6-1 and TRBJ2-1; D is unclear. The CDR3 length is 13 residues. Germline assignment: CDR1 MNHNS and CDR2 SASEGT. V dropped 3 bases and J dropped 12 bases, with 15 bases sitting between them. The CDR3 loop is CASSESYSIGQFF. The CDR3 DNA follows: TGTGCCAGCAGTGAGTCCTATTCCATTGGGCAGTTCTTC.

CDR3 protein: CARSLEYRIYSNQPQHF. The CDR3 DNA reads as TGTGCCAGAAGCTTGGAGTACAGGATTTATAGCAATCAGCCCCAGCATTTT. This chain joins TRBV5-3 and TRBJ1-5, with D possibly TRBD1 on 5 matching bases. TRBV5-3 is an ORF, with its function uncertain. This CDR3 has 17 amino acids. Trimming removed 0 bases at V and 0 bases at J, with 13 bases between.